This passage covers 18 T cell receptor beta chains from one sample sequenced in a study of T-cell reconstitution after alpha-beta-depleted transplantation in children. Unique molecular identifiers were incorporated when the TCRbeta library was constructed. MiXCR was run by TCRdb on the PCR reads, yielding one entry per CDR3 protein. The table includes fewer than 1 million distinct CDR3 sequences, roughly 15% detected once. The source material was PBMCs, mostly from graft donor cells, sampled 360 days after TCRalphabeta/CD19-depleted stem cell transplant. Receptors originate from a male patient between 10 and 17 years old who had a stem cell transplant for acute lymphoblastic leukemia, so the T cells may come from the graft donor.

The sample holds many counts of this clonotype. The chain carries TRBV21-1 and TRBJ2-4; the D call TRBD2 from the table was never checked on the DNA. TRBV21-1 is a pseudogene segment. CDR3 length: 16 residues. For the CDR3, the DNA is TGTGCCAGCAGCACCTTGGGTAGGGGAGACTCGAACATTCAGTACTTC. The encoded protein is CASSTLGRGDSNIQYF.

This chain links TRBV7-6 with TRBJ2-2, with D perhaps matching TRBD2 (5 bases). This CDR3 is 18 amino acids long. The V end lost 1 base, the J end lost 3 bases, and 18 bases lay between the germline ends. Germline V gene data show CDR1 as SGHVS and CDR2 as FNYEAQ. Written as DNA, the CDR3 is TGTGCCAGCAGCTTAGGGGTGAAGATCCTCGGGGACACCGGGGAGCTGTTTTTT. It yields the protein CASSLGVKILGDTGELFF.

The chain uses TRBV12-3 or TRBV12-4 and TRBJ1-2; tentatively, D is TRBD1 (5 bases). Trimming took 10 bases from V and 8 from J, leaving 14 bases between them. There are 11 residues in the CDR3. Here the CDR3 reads CAIRGVLGYTF. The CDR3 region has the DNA TGTGCCATCCGAGGGGTCTTGGGCTACACCTTC.

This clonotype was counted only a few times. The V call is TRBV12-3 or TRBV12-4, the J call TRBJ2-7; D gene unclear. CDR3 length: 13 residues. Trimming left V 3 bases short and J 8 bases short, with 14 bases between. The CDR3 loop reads CASSFRAWQKQYF. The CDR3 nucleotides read TGTGCCAGCAGTTTTCGGGCTTGGCAGAAGCAGTACTTC.

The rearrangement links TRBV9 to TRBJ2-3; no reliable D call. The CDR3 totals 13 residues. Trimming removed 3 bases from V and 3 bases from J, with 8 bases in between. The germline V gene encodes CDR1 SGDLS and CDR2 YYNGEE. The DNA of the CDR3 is TGTGCCAGCAGCGATCTCTCTACAGATACGCAGTATTTT. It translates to CASSDLSTDTQYF. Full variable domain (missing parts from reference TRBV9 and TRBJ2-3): DSGVTQTPKHLITATGQRVTLRCSPRSGDLSVYWYQQSLDQGLQFLIQYYNGEERAKGNILERFSAQQFPDLHSELNLSSLELGDSALYFCASSDLSTDTQYFGPGTRLTVL.

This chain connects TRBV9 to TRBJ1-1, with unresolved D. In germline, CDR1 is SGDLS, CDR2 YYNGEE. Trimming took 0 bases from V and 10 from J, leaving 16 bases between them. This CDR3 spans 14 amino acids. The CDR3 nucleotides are TGTGCCAGCAGCGTAGGGTCTACCCAGCTGGGAGCTTTCTTT. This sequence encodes CASSVGSTQLGAFF.

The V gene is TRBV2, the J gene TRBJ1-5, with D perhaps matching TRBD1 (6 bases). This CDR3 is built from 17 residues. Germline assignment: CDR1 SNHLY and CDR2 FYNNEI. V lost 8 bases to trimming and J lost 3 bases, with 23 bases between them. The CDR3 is CASRTTRQEQFNQPQHF. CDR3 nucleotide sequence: TGTGCCAGCCGTACGACCCGACAGGAACAGTTCAATCAGCCCCAGCATTTT.

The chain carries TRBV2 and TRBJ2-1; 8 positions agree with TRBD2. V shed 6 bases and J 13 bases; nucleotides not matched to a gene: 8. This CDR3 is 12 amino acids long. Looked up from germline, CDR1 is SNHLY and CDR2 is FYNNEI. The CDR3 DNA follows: TGTGCCAGCAGGGAGGGAGGGACTAGACAGTTCTTC. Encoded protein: CASREGGTRQFF. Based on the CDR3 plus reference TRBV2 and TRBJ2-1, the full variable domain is EPEVTQTPSHQVTQMGQEVILRCVPISNHLYFYWYRQILGQKVEFLVSFYNNEISEKSEIFDDQFSVERPDGSNFTLKIRSTKLEDSAMYFCASREGGTRQFFGPGTRLTVL.

CDR3 sequence reads: CASSPLINRDRGRGGAFF. DNA for the CDR3: TGTGCCAGCAGTCCCCTGATAAACCGGGACAGGGGGCGTGGAGGAGCTTTCTTT. The chain recombines TRBV6-2 or TRBV6-3 with TRBJ1-1; TRBD1 matches 12 bases. The germline CDR1 and CDR2 sequences are MNHEY and SVGEGT. The CDR3 is 18 residues long. Germline trimming cut 5 bases from V and 10 bases from J; bases unmatched to any gene: 20.

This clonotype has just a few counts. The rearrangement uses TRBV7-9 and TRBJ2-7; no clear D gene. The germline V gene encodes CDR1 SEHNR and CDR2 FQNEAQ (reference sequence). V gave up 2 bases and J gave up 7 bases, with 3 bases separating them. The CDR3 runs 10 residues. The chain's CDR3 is CASSLTEQYF. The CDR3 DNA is TGTGCCAGCAGCTTAACAGAGCAGTACTTC.

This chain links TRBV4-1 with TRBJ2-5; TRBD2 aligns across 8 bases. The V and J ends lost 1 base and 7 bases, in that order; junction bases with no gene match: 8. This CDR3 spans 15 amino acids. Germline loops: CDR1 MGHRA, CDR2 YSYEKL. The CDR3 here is CASSQGPGLGPTQYF. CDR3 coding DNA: TGCGCCAGCAGCCAAGGGCCGGGACTAGGGCCGACCCAGTACTTC.

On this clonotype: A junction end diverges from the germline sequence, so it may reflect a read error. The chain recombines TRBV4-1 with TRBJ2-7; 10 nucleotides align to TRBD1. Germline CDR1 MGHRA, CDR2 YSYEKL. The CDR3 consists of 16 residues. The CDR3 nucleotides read TGCGCCAGCAGCCTAGATACCGGGACAGGGGCCTTCCCGAAGGACTTC. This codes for CASSLDTGTGAFPKDF.

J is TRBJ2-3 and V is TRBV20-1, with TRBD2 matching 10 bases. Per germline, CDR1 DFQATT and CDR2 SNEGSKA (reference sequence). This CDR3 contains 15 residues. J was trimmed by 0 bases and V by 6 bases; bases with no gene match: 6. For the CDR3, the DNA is TGCAGTGCCCCGGGACTAGCGCTTAGCACAGATACGCAGTATTTT. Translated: CSAPGLALSTDTQYF.

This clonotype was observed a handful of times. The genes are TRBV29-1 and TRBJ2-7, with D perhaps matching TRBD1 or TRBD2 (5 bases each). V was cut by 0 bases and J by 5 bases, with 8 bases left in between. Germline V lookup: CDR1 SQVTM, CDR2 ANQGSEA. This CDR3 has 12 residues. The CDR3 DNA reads TGCAGCGTTGAAGAATTGGGGGACGAGCAGTACTTC. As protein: CSVEELGDEQYF.

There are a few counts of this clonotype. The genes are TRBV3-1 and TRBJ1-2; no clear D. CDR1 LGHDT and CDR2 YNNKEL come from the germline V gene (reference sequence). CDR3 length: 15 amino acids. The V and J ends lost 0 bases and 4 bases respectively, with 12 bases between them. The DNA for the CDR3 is TGTGCCAGCAGCCAAGACGATAGGAGGAGCTATGGCTACACCTTC. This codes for CASSQDDRRSYGYTF.

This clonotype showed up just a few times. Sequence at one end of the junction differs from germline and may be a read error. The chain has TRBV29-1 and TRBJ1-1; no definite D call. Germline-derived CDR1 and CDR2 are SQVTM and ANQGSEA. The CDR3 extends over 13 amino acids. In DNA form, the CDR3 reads TGCAGCGCTGAAGGTGTCGTGAACACTGAAGCTTTCTTT. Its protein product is CSAEGVVNTEAFF.

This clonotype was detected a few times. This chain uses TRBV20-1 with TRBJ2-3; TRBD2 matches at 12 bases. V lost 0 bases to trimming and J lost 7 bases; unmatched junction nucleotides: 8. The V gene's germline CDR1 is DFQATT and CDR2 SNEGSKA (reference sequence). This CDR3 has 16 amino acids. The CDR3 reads CSARDGLAGGPYTQYF. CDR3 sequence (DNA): TGCAGTGCTAGAGATGGGCTAGCGGGAGGGCCCTATACGCAGTATTTT.

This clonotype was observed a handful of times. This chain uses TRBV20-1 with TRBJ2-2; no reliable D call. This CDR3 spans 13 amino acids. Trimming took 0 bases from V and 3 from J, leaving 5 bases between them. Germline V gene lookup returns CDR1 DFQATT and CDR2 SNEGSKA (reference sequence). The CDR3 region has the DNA TGCAGTGCTAGAGAGATGTACACCGGGGAGCTGTTTTTT. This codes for CSAREMYTGELFF.